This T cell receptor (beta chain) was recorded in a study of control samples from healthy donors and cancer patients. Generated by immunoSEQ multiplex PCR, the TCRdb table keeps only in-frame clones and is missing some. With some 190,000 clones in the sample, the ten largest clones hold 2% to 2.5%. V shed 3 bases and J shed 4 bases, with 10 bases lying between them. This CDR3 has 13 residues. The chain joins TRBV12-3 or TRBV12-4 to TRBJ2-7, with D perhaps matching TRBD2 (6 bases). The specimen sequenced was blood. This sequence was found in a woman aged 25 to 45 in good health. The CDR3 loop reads CASSFLATYEQYF. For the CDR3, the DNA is TGTGCCAGCAGTTTTCTAGCGACGTACGAGCAGTACTTC.